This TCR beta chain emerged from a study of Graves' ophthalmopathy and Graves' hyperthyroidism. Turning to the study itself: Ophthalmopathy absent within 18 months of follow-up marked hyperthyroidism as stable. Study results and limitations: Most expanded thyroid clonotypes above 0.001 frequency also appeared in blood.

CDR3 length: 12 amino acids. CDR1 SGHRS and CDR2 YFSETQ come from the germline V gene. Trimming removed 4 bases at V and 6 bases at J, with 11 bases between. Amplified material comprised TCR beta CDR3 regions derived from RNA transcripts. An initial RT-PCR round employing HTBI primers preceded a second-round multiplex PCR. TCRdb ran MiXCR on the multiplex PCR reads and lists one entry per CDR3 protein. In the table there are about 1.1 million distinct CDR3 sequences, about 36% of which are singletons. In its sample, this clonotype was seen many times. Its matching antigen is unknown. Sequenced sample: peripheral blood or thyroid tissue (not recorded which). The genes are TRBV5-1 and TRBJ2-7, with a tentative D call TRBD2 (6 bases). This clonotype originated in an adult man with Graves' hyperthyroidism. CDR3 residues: CASSVDGGEQYF. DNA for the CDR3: TGCGCCAGCAGCGTGGACGGGGGCGAGCAGTACTTC.